The present T cell receptor beta chain was sequenced within a study of human T cells and chemical hapten exposure. The sample's time point: patch test 2, 6 weeks after DPC sensitization. The treatment: therapeutic diphenylcyclopropenone sensitization with weekly scalp DPC. From the RACE reads, TCRdb called clonotypes with MiXCR, one entry per CDR3 protein. The table has about 400,000 distinct CDR3 sequences, about 6% seen once; the top ten hold approximately 5.4%. Looked up from germline, CDR1 is SGHRS and CDR2 is YFSETQ. The CDR3 sequence is 15 residues long. V lost 0 bases, J lost 5 bases, and 14 bases lay in between.

Sequencing was performed on whole blood, taken in connection with sensitization to the hapten diphenylcyclopropenone (DPC). This chain joins TRBV5-1 and TRBJ2-5, with D perhaps TRBD1 (6 bases). The clonotype was recovered from a young woman with alopecia areata. Some clones in this sample may be carry-over from other donors' samples. For the CDR3, the DNA is TGCGCCAGCAGCTTGGGAGACACAGGGATGGAGACCCAGTACTTC. It codes for CASSLGDTGMETQYF.